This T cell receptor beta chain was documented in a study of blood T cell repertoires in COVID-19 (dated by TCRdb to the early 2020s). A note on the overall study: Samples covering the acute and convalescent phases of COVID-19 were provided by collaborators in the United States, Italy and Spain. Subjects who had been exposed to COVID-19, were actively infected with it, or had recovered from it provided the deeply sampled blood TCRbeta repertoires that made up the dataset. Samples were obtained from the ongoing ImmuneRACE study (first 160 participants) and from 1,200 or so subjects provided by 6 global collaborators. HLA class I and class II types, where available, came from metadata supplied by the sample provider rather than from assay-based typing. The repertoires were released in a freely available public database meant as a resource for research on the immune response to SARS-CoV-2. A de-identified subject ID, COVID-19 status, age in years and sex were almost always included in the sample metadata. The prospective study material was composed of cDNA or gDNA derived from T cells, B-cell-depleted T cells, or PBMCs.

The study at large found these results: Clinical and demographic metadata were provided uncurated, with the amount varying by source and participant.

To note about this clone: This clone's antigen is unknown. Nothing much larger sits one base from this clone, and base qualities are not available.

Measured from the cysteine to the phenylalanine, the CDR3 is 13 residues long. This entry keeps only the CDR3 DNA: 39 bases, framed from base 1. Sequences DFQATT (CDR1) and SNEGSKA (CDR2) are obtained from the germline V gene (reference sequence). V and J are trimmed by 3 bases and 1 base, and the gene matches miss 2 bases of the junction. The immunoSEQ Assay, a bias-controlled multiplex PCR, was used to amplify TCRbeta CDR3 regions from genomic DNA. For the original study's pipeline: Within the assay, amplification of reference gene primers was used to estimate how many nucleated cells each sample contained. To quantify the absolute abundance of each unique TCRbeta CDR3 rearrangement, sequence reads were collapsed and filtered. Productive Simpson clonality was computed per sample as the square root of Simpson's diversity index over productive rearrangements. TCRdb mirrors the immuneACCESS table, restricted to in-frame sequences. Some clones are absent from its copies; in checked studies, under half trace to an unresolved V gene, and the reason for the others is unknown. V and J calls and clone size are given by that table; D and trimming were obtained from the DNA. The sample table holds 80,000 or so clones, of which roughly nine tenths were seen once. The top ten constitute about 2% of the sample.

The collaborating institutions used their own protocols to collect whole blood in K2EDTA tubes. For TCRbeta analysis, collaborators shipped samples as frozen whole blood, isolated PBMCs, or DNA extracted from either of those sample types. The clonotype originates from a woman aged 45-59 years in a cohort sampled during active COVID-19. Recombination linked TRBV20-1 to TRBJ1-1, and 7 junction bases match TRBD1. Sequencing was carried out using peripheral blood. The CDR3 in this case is CSASSGGNTEAFF. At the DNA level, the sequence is TGCAGTGCTAGTTCAGGGGGGAACACTGAAGCTTTCTTT.